This T cell receptor (beta chain) was found in a study of blood T cells in healthy people across ages. The study's findings and limits: Naive and antigen-experienced cells were not separated, limiting conclusive comparison.

Then a second PCR, running roughly 7 to 11 cycles, was carried out with a sample-barcoded 5' primer and a J-beta primer mix. TCRdb reanalysed the 5' RACE reads using MiXCR and keeps one entry per CDR3 protein. Of nearly 800,000 distinct CDR3 sequences detected, just under 25% appear once; the ten largest clones hold 3.7%. As to this clonotype: Its target is not known.

Extraction of total RNA produced a minimum of 6 micrograms from each sample. The CDR3 is 13 residues long. The germline gives CDR1 SQVTM, CDR2 ANQGSEA. Trimming took 2 bases from V and 0 from J, leaving 8 bases between them. In addition, the sample was reused for a study of T cells of mothers and their children. From that study: In related and unrelated pairs alike, thymic selection shapes TCR recombination output, with inherited differences minor. Related mother and child pairs showed slightly greater overlap (not significant) than unrelated pairs did.

The clonotype originates from a boy younger than 18 in good health. This sequence joins TRBV29-1 and TRBJ2-7, with D perhaps matching TRBD1 (5 bases). The material sequenced was blood. In DNA form, the CDR3 reads TGCAGCGTTGAAATCCAGGGCTCCTACGAGCAGTACTTC. It codes for CSVEIQGSYEQYF.